These T cell receptor beta chains were read from a single sample in a study of vaccination effects on CD4 cells after COVID-19. TCRdb's copy holds only in-frame clones and misses some; the assay was immunoSEQ multiplex PCR. The sample records tens of thousands of clones, 65% to 80% being singletons. For these TCRs, the target antigens are not known. Material: CD4+ T cells from PBMCs cultured without peptide, obtained after COVID-19 vaccination. The receptors come from a human donor who received a COVID-19 vaccine. Both conserved end residues are part of each CDR3. The order of the fields is V gene, J gene, clone size, D gene, CDR3 DNA, CDR3 protein. D genes are given only for firm matches. Clone size is given for some rows only: seen once, a few or many times, or a class if the clone is expanded.

TRBV5-6,TRBJ1-2,-,TRBD1,TGTGCCAGCAGCTGGTGGACAGGGTCCCCCCTAGGCTACACCTTC,CASSWWTGSPLGYTF
TRBV6-5,TRBJ1-5,-,-,TGTGCCAGCAGTTACTCGACCGGGGAGCCCCAGCATTTT,CASSYSTGEPQHF
TRBV6-5,TRBJ2-2,-,-,TGTGCCACCAGGACACGAACGAACACCGGGGAGCTGTTTTTT,CATRTRTNTGELFF
TRBV5-1,TRBJ2-3,few,TRBD2,TGCGCCAGCAGTGCGGGGGGATACACAGATACGCAGTATTTT,CASSAGGYTDTQYF
TRBV6-1,TRBJ1-5,-,-,TGTGCCAGCAGTGAAACCGGGTTGAGCAATCAGCCCCAGCATTTT,CASSETGLSNQPQHF
TRBV24-1,TRBJ2-5,-,-,TGTGCCACCAGTGACGCGGGGGCGCCCCAAGAGACCCAGTACTTC,CATSDAGAPQETQYF
TRBV4-3,TRBJ2-3,-,-,TGCGCCAGCAGCCAAGATTTTGGCGGCACAGATACGCAGTATTTT,CASSQDFGGTDTQYF
TRBV19,TRBJ1-3,-,-,TGTGCCAGTAGTATAGTGGGCTCTGGAAACACCATATATTTT,CASSIVGSGNTIYF
TRBV7-9,TRBJ2-3,few,-,TGTGCCAGCAGATCTGGGGGAGATACGCAGTATTTT,CASRSGGDTQYF
TRBV5-1,TRBJ2-5,-,-,TGCGCCAGCAGCTTGGGGGCAGGGCAAGAGACCCAGTACTTC,CASSLGAGQETQYF
TRBV11-2,TRBJ1-1,-,-,TGTGCCAGCAGCAGAGGGACATCGGGGACTGAAGCTTTCTTT,CASSRGTSGTEAFF
TRBV28,TRBJ2-2,-,TRBD2,TGTGCCAGCACCACTAGCGGAAGTACGAACACCGGGGAGCTGTTTTTT,CASTTSGSTNTGELFF
TRBV4-3,TRBJ1-2,-,-,TGCGCCAGCAGCCAAACTCTCCGAGAAGGGACCTATGGCTACACCTTC,CASSQTLREGTYGYTF
TRBV24-1,TRBJ1-4,-,-,TGTGCCACCAGCCGCGGGGGGATGGCTAATGAAAAACTGTTTTTT,CATSRGGMANEKLFF
TRBV19,TRBJ2-3,-,-,TGTGCCAGTAGTATCGCGGGACAGATCACAGATACGCAGTATTTT,CASSIAGQITDTQYF
TRBV18,TRBJ2-3,-,TRBD2,TGTGCCAGCTCACCGAGCGGGGGGTACACAGATACGCAGTATTTT,CASSPSGGYTDTQYF
TRBV29-1,TRBJ2-1,-,-,TGCAGCGTTGCCTCTCCCGATGAGCAGTTCTTC,CSVASPDEQFF
TRBV19,TRBJ1-6,-,-,TGTGCCACCCGCGACCCCCGGGATTCACCCCTCCACTTT,CATRDPRDSPLHF
TRBV19,TRBJ2-2,-,TRBD2,TGTGCCAGTAGTAATCCGGGACTAGCCGTTTACACCGGGGAGCTGTTTTTT,CASSNPGLAVYTGELFF
TRBV24-1,TRBJ1-1,-,-,TGTGCCACCAGTGATACGGCGAACACTGAAGCTTTCTTT,CATSDTANTEAFF
TRBV5-6,TRBJ1-6,-,TRBD1,TGTGCCAGCAGCTACCGGGACAGGCCTAACTCCTATAATTCACCCCTCCACTTT,CASSYRDRPNSYNSPLHF
TRBV9,TRBJ2-6,-,TRBD2,TGTGCCAGCAGCAACGTGGGGGGGTGGTTATCTGGGGCCAACGTCCTGACTTTC,CASSNVGGWLSGANVLTF